This entry concerns a single TCR beta chain. Its target is unknown. Researchers ran the PCR with 60 Vbeta and 13 Jbeta primers. Profiled with immunoSEQ multiplex PCR; TCRdb holds only in-frame clones, not every one. The top ten clones hold around 3% of a sample with roughly 120,000 clones, 70% to 85% of them seen once. This specimen comes from a study of cytomegalovirus exposure and HLA in healthy donors. This cohort consisted of healthy bone marrow donors. General observations from the study: It was in a later analysis that TCR association rates were seen to vary by HLA locus, highest for DRB1 and lowest for HLA-C. Donor immune exposure was known only as CMV serostatus.

This receptor was obtained from a woman aged 18-29 years in good health and CMV-seropositive. Sample: PBMCs.

The CDR3 protein is CASTRSGGPNEQFF. The CDR3 coding sequence is TGCGCCAGCACCCGTAGCGGGGGTCCCAATGAGCAGTTCTTC. The chain joins TRBV10-2 to TRBJ2-1; TRBD2 agrees at 9 bases. The J segment lost 6 bases and the V segment lost 7 bases, leaving 7 bases of the junction unmatched. CDR1 and CDR2 (germline): WSHSY, SAAADI. CDR3 length: 14 residues.